The rows below give T cell receptor beta chains drawn from one sample of a study of response to subunit inactivated influenza vaccine. One entry per CDR3 protein results from TCRdb running MiXCR on the RT-PCR reads. The top ten clones hold 10% of a sample with more than 250,000 distinct CDR3 sequences, about a fifth of them seen once. This sample comprised PBMCs from blood, obtained 21 months after vaccination. The receptors shown here come from a man aged 50-75 years who received an inactivated influenza vaccine. CDR3s include the opening cysteine and the closing phenylalanine or tryptophan.

>TRBV7-2
CASSPWTALAEPQHF
>TRBV3-1
CASSQDRWSEQFF
>TRBV27
CASSLSAPSVTETQYF
>TRBV11-3
CASSAGLAGWNEQFF
>TRBV15
CATSRGRARETQYF
>TRBV30
CAWSKQGVGSPLHF
>TRBV20-1
CSARGLERGFDEQFF
>TRBV2
CASSEVGTTNEKLFF
>TRBV7-9
CASSLYGTGESPLHF
>TRBV20-1
CSARVGLGQLTNYGYTF
>TRBV30
CAWSPDRGREAFF
>TRBV5-1
CASSSVDREPYTF
>TRBV12-3/TRBV12-4
CASTPGTGGSTNEKLFF
>TRBV27
CASSLTGRSNQPQHF
>TRBV28
CASSFFTPLLEREESTDTQYF
>TRBV7-2
CASSLGSGLETQYF
>TRBV24-1
CATSVDYNEQFF
>TRBV4-1
CASSQPGQRVIKNIQYF
>TRBV10-3
CAISESWLAGTHSTDTQYF
>TRBV6-1
CASSGGGPLSTDTQYF
>TRBV19
CASSIGAGGEETQYF
>TRBV21-1
CASSKVLAGVIPNTGELFF
>TRBV9
CASSPRPVSYEQYF
>TRBV11-2
CASSLLGQGRGAIEKLFF
>TRBV6-2/TRBV6-3
CASRNSGEAPKNYGYTF
>TRBV6-5
CASSYLPTGMNTEAFF
>TRBV24-1
CATSDPGGRYNEQFF
>TRBV25-1
CASSDNGVNYGYTF
>TRBV4-3
CASSQEGRLAGANTGELFF
>TRBV4-1
CASSLHIATGNQPQHF
>TRBV12-3/TRBV12-4
CASSTHVTEAFF
>TRBV6-1
CASRRGGLNGYTF
>TRBV7-9
CASSFQASGQETQYF
>TRBV21-1
CASSKGPPRRTYEQYF
>TRBV12-3/TRBV12-4
CASSLAGGGLFF
>TRBV20-1
CSARDNPKETQYF
>TRBV7-9
CASSLAGGNANEQFF
>TRBV3-1
CASRESRGAYNSPLHF
>TRBV14
CASSHPPIGGLAGVWGDEQFF
>TRBV5-5
CASSLETGTHNEQFF
>TRBV7-9
CASSATSSGNTIYF
>TRBV30
CAWSVRGSGNTIYF
>TRBV12-5
CASGSCLWDPDSGANVLTF
>TRBV20-1
CSARLQGTEAFF
>TRBV12-3/TRBV12-4
CASKTGTSGFYEQYF
>TRBV28
CASRGAGVIYEQFF
>TRBV5-1
CASSLAMGYLTDTQYF
>TRBV29-1
CSVVFSYEQYF
>TRBV4-2
CASTQGARDEQFF
>TRBV7-9
CASTLGTDTQYF
>TRBV12-3/TRBV12-4
CASRTHDRDELFF
>TRBV6-2/TRBV6-3
CASTPSGTGYGYTF
>TRBV5-1
CASSSSQGTDTQYF
>TRBV20-1
CSASGTGGVFGYTF
>TRBV30
CASDREDSPLHF
>TRBV6-1
CASNNREGRTEAFF
>TRBV5-4
CASSLGVRDRLAAQYF
>TRBV15
CATSPAYGRMETQYF
>TRBV7-2
CASSEGLAISYEQYF
>TRBV5-6
CASSQDMNTEAFF